This T cell receptor (beta chain) was sequenced during a study of blood T cell repertoires in COVID-19. The overall study: Collection of acute and convalescent COVID-19 samples took place in the United States, Italy and Spain. PBMCs, B-cell-depleted T cells, or T cells provided the cDNA or gDNA that made up the material.

Germline CDR1 reads DFQATT; CDR2 reads SNEGSKA (reference sequence). V was shortened by 3 bases and J by 0 bases, with 8 bases between the two germline ends. The CDR3 covers 13 residues. In the study's own analysis: Reference gene primer amplification yielded estimated nucleated cell counts. Only in-frame clones appear in the TCRdb table, and some are missing; sequencing was by immunoSEQ multiplex PCR. That table gives V, J and clone size, and the DNA gave D and trimming. The sample gives over 150,000 clones, roughly 80% of which show up once; about 31% is in the top ten. The sequenced material came from peripheral blood. The genes are TRBV20-1 and TRBJ1-1, with D unclear. This clonotype originated in a woman aged 55-69 years with acute or convalescent COVID-19. The CDR3, as DNA: TGCAGTGCTAGTAGCAGGATGAACACTGAAGCTTTCTTT. Its protein product is CSASSRMNTEAFF.